These 16 T cell receptor beta chains came from one sample sequenced in a study of blood T cells in healthy people across ages. The authors ran a second PCR of roughly 6 to 12 cycles using a sample-barcoded 5' primer and a J-beta primer mix. TCRdb called the 5' RACE reads again in MiXCR, with one record for every CDR3 protein. Of hundreds of thousands of distinct CDR3 sequences listed, about 42% are singletons. Sequenced: blood. The receptors come from a man aged 80 or over in good health.

This clonotype was counted between two and nine times. This chain connects TRBV11-2 to TRBJ1-1, with a tentative D call TRBD1 (5 bases). CDR1 is SGHAT and CDR2 is FQNNGV in the germline V gene. This CDR3 contains 16 residues. Deletions cut 0 bases from V and 1 base from J, with 12 bases between. The CDR3 region is CASSLDFGQGNTEAFF. The CDR3, as DNA: TGTGCCAGCAGCTTAGACTTCGGGCAGGGGAACACTGAAGCTTTCTTT.

The chain employs TRBV10-3 and TRBJ2-7; either TRBD1 or TRBD2 may supply D (5 bases each). The end of the DNA aligns better with TRBJ2-5, so the J call may be wrong. In germline, CDR1 is ENHRY, CDR2 SYGVKD. The CDR3 totals 15 residues. CDR3 bases: TGTGCCATCAGTGAGTCCCAGGGAAGGAGGGAGACCCAGTACTTC. This sequence encodes CAISESQGRRETQYF.

A few counts support this clonotype. The chain couples TRBV25-1 to TRBJ2-3, with 10 bases lining up with TRBD2. Trimming at V came to 4 bases and at J to 1 base, leaving 5 bases not matched to a gene. In germline, CDR1 is MGHDK, CDR2 SYGVNS. The CDR3 totals 16 residues. This CDR3 reads CASSASTSGGTDTQYF. Here the CDR3 DNA reads TGTGCCAGCAGTGCCAGTACTAGCGGGGGCACAGATACGCAGTATTTT.

The V and J genes are TRBV20-1 and TRBJ2-3, with D unresolved. Germline assignment: CDR1 DFQATT and CDR2 SNEGSKA (reference sequence). Trimming shortened V by 2 bases and J by 1 base, and 7 bases separated the two germline ends. The CDR3 covers 13 residues. The CDR3 here is CSARQRGTDTQYF. The CDR3 region has the DNA TGCAGTGCTAGACAACGCGGCACAGATACGCAGTATTTT.

With respect to this clonotype: A much larger clonotype is one base distant, so this may be a read error. V usage is TRBV20-1 and J usage is TRBJ2-7; TRBD1 might be the D (5 bases). The V gene lost 1 base and the J gene lost 2 bases, with 24 bases spanning the gap. Germline CDR1 is DFQATT and CDR2 is SNEGSKA (reference sequence). This CDR3 has 18 residues. CDR3 nucleotide sequence: TGCAGTGCTAGAGGCAAATACGACATAGGACACACTACCTACGAGCAGTACTTC. This sequence encodes CSARGKYDIGHTTYEQYF.

V gene TRBV7-2 combines with J gene TRBJ2-1, with 7 bases that match TRBD2. This CDR3 comprises 15 residues. Germline V CDR1 and CDR2: SGHTA, FQGNSA. V lost 1 base to trimming and J lost 4 bases; unmatched junction nucleotides: 4. The CDR3 DNA is TGTGCCAGCAGCTTAGTTGGGAGGGGTTACAATGAGCAGTTCTTC. This sequence encodes CASSLVGRGYNEQFF.

The sample holds a few counts of this clonotype. The chain links TRBV7-2 to TRBJ1-5, with 7 positions matching TRBD1. Losses at the gene ends were 5 bases for V and 6 bases for J; bases not matched to a gene: 4. Germline CDR1 is SGHTA and CDR2 is FQGNSA. The CDR3 spans 13 residues. The CDR3 DNA reads as TGTGCCAGCAGCCCAAACAGGGGTCAGCCCCAGCATTTT. It specifies CASSPNRGQPQHF.

This clonotype turned up a few times. The J gene is TRBJ2-1, the V gene TRBV13; D call uncertain. The length of the CDR3 is 11 residues. The V end was cut by 5 bases, the J end by 8 bases, with 7 bases between. CDR1 PRHDT and CDR2 FYEKMQ come from the germline V gene (reference sequence). This CDR3 reads CASSLLHEQFF. CDR3 nucleotides: TGTGCCAGCAGCCTCCTTCATGAGCAGTTCTTC.

The V call is TRBV28, the J call TRBJ2-1; a possible D gene is TRBD2 (6 bases). CDR3 length: 13 residues. Germline lookup yields CDR1 MDHEN and CDR2 SYDVKM. Trimming left V 4 bases short and J 9 bases short, with 13 bases between. The CDR3 is CASSSPSSGEQFF. DNA of the CDR3: TGTGCCAGCAGTTCGCCTAGTAGCGGTGAGCAGTTCTTC.

In the case of this clonotype: Given a much more abundant clone one base away, this may be a read error. The J gene is TRBJ1-1, the V gene TRBV6-6; D gene ambiguous. Germline V gives CDR1 MNHNY, CDR2 SVGAGI (reference sequence). The CDR3 runs to 11 residues. The chain's CDR3 is CAGSFASEAFF. In DNA form, the CDR3 reads TGTGCCGGCAGTTTTGCGTCTGAAGCTTTCTTT.

The chain combines TRBV7-2 with TRBJ2-5; 11 bases fit TRBD1. The CDR3 sequence is 16 residues long. The trim removed 4 bases at V and 2 bases at J, leaving 6 bases unmatched. From germline, CDR1 is SGHTA and CDR2 FQGNSA. CDR3 in amino acids: CASSSTGTGGQETQYF. CDR3 sequence (DNA): TGTGCCAGCAGCTCCACCGGGACAGGGGGGCAAGAGACCCAGTACTTC. Full variable domain (missing parts from reference TRBV7-2 and TRBJ2-5): GAGVSQSPSNKVTEKGKDVELRCDPISGHTALYWYRQSLGQGLEFLIYFQGNSAPDKSGLPSDRFSAERTGGSVSTLTIQRTQQEDSAVYLCASSSTGTGGQETQYFGPGTRLLVL.

This clonotype was observed many times. The J gene is TRBJ2-3, the V gene TRBV7-2, with D possibly being TRBD2 (5 bases). The CDR3 has 13 amino acids. CDR1 SGHTA and CDR2 FQGNSA come from the germline V gene. With 2 bases removed from V and 9 bases from J, the gap between germline ends came to 12 bases. The CDR3 nucleotides read TGTGCCAGCAGCTTATCTCGAACGGGAACGCAGTATTTT. Amino acid sequence: CASSLSRTGTQYF.

This clonotype was counted a few times. The chain joins TRBV15 to TRBJ2-3; D is possibly TRBD1 (5 bases). V lost 4 bases and J lost 2, with 13 bases in between. Germline CDR1 is LNHNV and CDR2 is YYDKDF (reference sequence). This CDR3 is 15 amino acids long. CDR3 sequence reads: CATSKKRQLTDTQYF. CDR3 nucleotide sequence: TGTGCCACCAGCAAAAAGAGACAGCTCACAGATACGCAGTATTTT.

As concerns this clonotype: Germline is not matched at one junction end, which may reflect a read error. The chain employs TRBV6-2 or TRBV6-3 and TRBJ2-5, with TRBD1 as a possible D gene (6 bases). The CDR3 runs to 12 residues. From germline, CDR1 is MNHEY and CDR2 SVGEGT. CDR3 sequence reads: CAVGQTTEAQYF. CDR3 coding DNA: TGTGCCGTCGGACAGACTACAGAGGCCCAGTACTTC.

This clonotype was detected ten times or more. This chain uses TRBV29-1 with TRBJ2-1; D remains unclear. Between the trimmed V and J ends, which lost 7 bases and 0 bases, there was a span of 10 bases. The CDR3 is 13 residues long. Germline CDR1 reads SQVTM; CDR2 reads ANQGSEA. CDR3 in DNA: TGCAGCGCCCAGACTTTCTCCTACAATGAGCAGTTCTTC. It yields the protein CSAQTFSYNEQFF.

This chain uses TRBV12-3 or TRBV12-4 with TRBJ2-3; either TRBD1 or TRBD2 may fit D (5 bases each). The CDR3 loop spans 15 amino acids. Trimming took off 3 bases at V and 4 bases at J, with 14 bases between the two ends. The CDR3 reads CASSFGGVGSDTQYF. CDR3 DNA sequence: TGTGCCAGCAGTTTTGGGGGAGTGGGGTCAGATACGCAGTATTTT.